This T cell receptor (beta chain) derives from a study of T cell changes during pregnancy in multiple sclerosis. Only in-frame clones appear in the TCRdb table, and some are missing; sequencing was by immunoSEQ multiplex PCR. Of approximately 40,000 clones in the sample, around 92% were seen once. This clone was found once. The CDR3 loop spans 14 amino acids. V was trimmed by 4 bases and J by 1 base, leaving 10 bases between them. The germline V gene encodes CDR1 SGHTA and CDR2 FQGNSA. The TCR sequence derives from a female donor with multiple sclerosis, enrolled in a pregnancy study. Sequencing used CD8+ T cells from peripheral blood mononuclear cells, obtained in the third trimester of pregnancy. This sequence joins TRBV7-2 and TRBJ1-1, with D perhaps matching TRBD1 (6 bases). CDR3: CASSSLGQNTEAFF. The CDR3 nucleotides are TGTGCCAGCAGCTCCCTGGGACAGAACACTGAAGCTTTCTTT. The entire variable domain, with the rest obtained from reference TRBV7-2 and TRBJ1-1, is as follows: GAGVSQSPSNKVTEKGKDVELRCDPISGHTALYWYRQSLGQGLEFLIYFQGNSAPDKSGLPSDRFSAERTGGSVSTLTIQRTQQEDSAVYLCASSSLGQNTEAFFGQGTRLTVV.